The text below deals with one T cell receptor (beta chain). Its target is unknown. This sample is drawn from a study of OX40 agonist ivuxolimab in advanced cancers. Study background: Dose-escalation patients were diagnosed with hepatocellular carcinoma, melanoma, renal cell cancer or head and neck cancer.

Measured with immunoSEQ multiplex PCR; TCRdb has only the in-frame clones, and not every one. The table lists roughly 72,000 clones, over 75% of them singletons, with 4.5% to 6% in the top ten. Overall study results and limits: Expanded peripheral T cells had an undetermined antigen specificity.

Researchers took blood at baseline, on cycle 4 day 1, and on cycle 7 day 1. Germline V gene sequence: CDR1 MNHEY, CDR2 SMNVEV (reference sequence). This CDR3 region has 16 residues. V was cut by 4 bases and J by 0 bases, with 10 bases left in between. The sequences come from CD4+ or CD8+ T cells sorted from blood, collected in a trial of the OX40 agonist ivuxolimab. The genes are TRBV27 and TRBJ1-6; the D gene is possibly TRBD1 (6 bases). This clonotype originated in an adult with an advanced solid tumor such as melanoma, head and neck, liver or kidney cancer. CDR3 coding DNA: TGTGCCAGCAGTTGGGGGGCAAGCTCCTATAATTCACCCCTCCACTTT. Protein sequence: CASSWGASSYNSPLHF.